What follows are 12 T cell receptor beta chains derived from one specimen sequenced in a study of control samples from healthy donors and cancer patients. Measured with immunoSEQ multiplex PCR; TCRdb has only the in-frame clones, and not every one. The sample has 95,000 to 100,000 clones, approximately 90% seen once; the top ten hold about 7.8%. The sample was blood. These receptors were obtained from a man aged 30-40 years in good health.

The chain carries TRBV3-1 (or the pseudogene TRBV3-2) and TRBJ2-3; TRBD1 matches at 8 bases. Germline-derived CDR1 and CDR2 are LGHDT and YNNKEL (reference sequence). V shed 2 bases, J shed 1 base, and the junction held 2 bases outside the gene matches. The CDR3 covers 15 residues. The CDR3 loop reads CASSQPGGGTDTQYF. The CDR3 bases are TGTGCCAGCAGCCAACCAGGGGGCGGCACAGATACGCAGTATTTT.

This clone was counted only a few times. V is TRBV27 and J is TRBJ1-1; D is unresolved. The CDR3 covers 14 residues. V gave up 6 bases and J gave up 2 bases, with 13 bases separating them. Per the germline V gene, CDR1 is MNHEY and CDR2 is SMNVEV (reference sequence). The CDR3 DNA reads TGTGCCAGCAGGACACTTCAAACTAACACTGAAGCTTTCTTT. Residues: CASRTLQTNTEAFF.

V and J are TRBV7-8 and TRBJ1-5; D is unclear. CDR1 SGHVS and CDR2 FQNEAQ come from the germline V gene. The ends were cut back, 5 bases at V and 11 bases at J, with 16 bases in the middle. The CDR3 has 13 amino acids. As DNA, the CDR3 is TGTGCCAGCAGCCCCTCCGCCGGTTCGGCCCAGCATTTT. Encoded protein: CASSPSAGSAQHF.

The gene calls are TRBV7-2 and TRBJ2-1; 9 bases match TRBD1. CDR1 and CDR2 from the germline V gene are SGHTA and FQGNSA. There are 15 residues in the CDR3. The V and J ends lost 4 bases and 3 bases, in that order; junction bases with no gene match: 4. In DNA form, the CDR3 reads TGTGCCAGCAGCTCGGACAGGGGCGGCTACAATGAGCAGTTCTTC. Translating it yields CASSSDRGGYNEQFF.

The chain has TRBV7-8 and TRBJ2-5, with D possibly matching TRBD1 (6 bases). The germline V gene encodes CDR1 SGHVS and CDR2 FQNEAQ. With 1 base removed from V and 2 bases from J, the gap between germline ends came to 14 bases. The CDR3 extends over 16 amino acids. This CDR3 reads CASSLGWTALQETQYF. CDR3 bases: TGTGCCAGCAGCTTAGGTTGGACAGCATTACAAGAGACCCAGTACTTC.

Here the CDR3 DNA reads TGTGCCAGCGGAGGTTTCGCCAAAAACATTCAGTACTTC. Translated: CASGGFAKNIQYF. The V and J genes are TRBV11-2 and TRBJ2-4; D possibly corresponds to TRBD2 (5 bases). The CDR3 loop spans 13 amino acids. Germline CDR1 and CDR2: SGHAT and FQNNGV. The germline V and J ends were trimmed by 8 bases and 1 base, with 9 bases remaining between them.

V is TRBV25-1 and J is TRBJ1-1, with TRBD1 matching over 8 bases. The V gene's germline CDR1 is MGHDK and CDR2 SYGVNS. Trimming took 4 bases from V and 6 from J; bases not matched to a gene: 10. The CDR3 has 15 residues. Written as DNA, the CDR3 is TGTGCCAGCAGTGGGGCCGGGACAGGAGTATCTGAAGCTTTCTTT. Amino acids: CASSGAGTGVSEAFF.

The chain is built from TRBV5-1 and TRBJ2-2; 8 nucleotides match TRBD1. CDR1 is SGHRS, CDR2 YFSETQ, per germline. J was trimmed by 1 base and V by 4 bases; bases with no gene match: 9. There are 17 residues in the CDR3. DNA of the CDR3: TGCGCCAGCAGCATTCAACCCGGGACAGGGAACACCGGGGAGCTGTTTTTT. It encodes CASSIQPGTGNTGELFF. Drawing the rest from reference TRBV5-1 and TRBJ2-2, the complete variable domain is KAGVTQTPRYLIKTRGQQVTLSCSPISGHRSVSWYQQTPGQGLQFLFEYFSETQRNKGNFPGRFSGRQFSNSRSEMNVSTLELGDSALYLCASSIQPGTGNTGELFFGEGSRLTVL.

The V and J genes are TRBV7-8 and TRBJ1-1; D might be TRBD1 (5 bases). This CDR3 region has 14 residues. V was trimmed by 1 base and J by 4 bases, leaving 10 bases between them. From germline, CDR1 is SGHVS and CDR2 FQNEAQ. The chain's CDR3 is CASSLVLGPTEAFF. The CDR3, as DNA: TGTGCCAGCAGCTTAGTATTGGGGCCCACTGAAGCTTTCTTT. The variable domain in full, completed from reference TRBV7-8 and TRBJ1-1, reads GAGVSQSPRYKVAKRGQDVALRCDPISGHVSLFWYQQALGQGPEFLTYFQNEAQLDKSGLPSDRFFAERPEGSVSTLKIQRTQQEDSAVYLCASSLVLGPTEAFFGQGTRLTVV.

This chain links TRBV7-7 with TRBJ2-3, with unresolved D. The CDR3 covers 16 residues. Trimming cost V 1 base and J 2 bases, with 13 bases left between them. Germline lookup yields CDR1 SSHAT and CDR2 FNYEAQ (reference sequence). The CDR3 is CASSLEYGGSTDTQYF. The CDR3 nucleotides are TGTGCCAGCAGCTTAGAATATGGCGGCTCCACAGATACGCAGTATTTT.

This chain connects TRBV6-5 to TRBJ1-3, with D maybe TRBD1 (5 bases). The germline V gene encodes CDR1 MNHEY and CDR2 SVGAGI. Between the trimmed V and J ends, which lost 2 bases and 0 bases, there was a span of 8 bases. There are 15 residues in the CDR3. The CDR3 spells CASSYQGSSGNTIYF. For the CDR3, the DNA is TGTGCCAGCAGTTACCAGGGCTCCTCTGGAAACACCATATATTTT.

The rearrangement joins TRBV15 to TRBJ1-2; D is unclear. V lost 0 bases and J lost 7, with 9 bases in between. This CDR3 has 13 amino acids. The germline gives CDR1 LNHNV, CDR2 YYDKDF (reference sequence). CDR3 loop: CATSRDMRFGYTF. CDR3 nucleotides: TGTGCCACCAGCAGAGATATGAGATTTGGCTACACCTTC.